This T cell receptor beta chain was profiled in a study of early T cells in non-severe SARS-CoV-2 infection. About the study: Bulk RNA taken from unsorted whole blood was sequenced, leaving chains unpaired.

cDNA molecules, individually, were tagged with unique molecular identifiers. Each CDR3 protein is one row after TCRdb ran MiXCR on the 5' RACE reads. The table includes tens of thousands of distinct CDR3 sequences, under 8.5% detected once. V shed 4 bases and J shed 6 bases, with 13 bases lying between them. CDR1 is SGHDT and CDR2 is YYEEEE in the germline V gene. The CDR3 is 14 residues long. Study conclusions and caveats: Anti-spike CD8 responses were favored in VDJdb matching, and private and CD4 specificities were missed.

This clonotype was observed a few times. Antigen: not known. The source material was whole blood. This clonotype was obtained from an adult who was a healthcare worker with PCR-confirmed SARS-CoV-2 infection or an uninfected control (not recorded which). This chain connects TRBV5-6 to TRBJ2-2, with D tentatively TRBD1 (5 bases). Here the CDR3 reads CASSRAQGPGELFF. Here the CDR3 DNA reads TGTGCCAGCAGCAGAGCTCAGGGTCCCGGGGAGCTGTTTTTT. Full variable domain (rest looked up from reference TRBV5-6 and TRBJ2-2): DAGVTQSPTHLIKTRGQQVTLRCSPKSGHDTVSWYQQALGQGPQFIFQYYEEEERQRGNFPDRFSGHQFPNYSSELNVNALLLGDSALYLCASSRAQGPGELFFGEGSRLTVL.